Listed here are 17 T cell receptor beta chains from one sample, sequenced in a study of shared clonotypes between healthy human individuals. Clones were read by immunoSEQ multiplex PCR, and TCRdb kept only the in-frame ones, dropping some. The sample lists around 500,000 clones, around 79% seen once, with less than 15% in the top ten. Sequencing used PBMCs. Every receptor here comes from a woman in her thirties or forties in good health. Some clones in this sample may be carry-over from other donors' samples.

V usage is TRBV5-5 and J usage is TRBJ2-2; 8 bases are a match to TRBD2. Trimming at V came to 4 bases and at J to 1 base, leaving 6 bases not matched to a gene. The CDR3 is 16 amino acids. Germline V gene data show CDR1 as SGHKS and CDR2 as YYEKEE (reference sequence). For the CDR3, the DNA is TGTGCCAGCAGCCTTAGGCGGGGGGAGAACACCGGGGAGCTGTTTTTT. Residues: CASSLRRGENTGELFF. The whole variable domain, filled in from reference TRBV5-5 and TRBJ2-2, reads DAGVTQSPTHLIKTRGQQVTLRCSPISGHKSVSWYQQVLGQGPQFIFQYYEKEERGRGNFPDRFSARQFPNYSSELNVNALLLGDSALYLCASSLRRGENTGELFFGEGSRLTVL.

The CDR3 bases are TGTGCCAGCAGCCCGCTGTCCCAACAAACCGGGGAGCTGTTTTTT. Its protein is CASSPLSQQTGELFF. The chain recombines TRBV9 with TRBJ2-2, with unresolved D. V was trimmed by 4 bases and J by 5 bases, leaving 15 bases between them. The CDR3 totals 15 residues. CDR1 and CDR2 (germline): SGDLS, YYNGEE.

This chain links TRBV5-1 with TRBJ2-7; 10 positions match TRBD1. Unmatched junction bases numbered 6, after V lost 0 bases and J lost 6 bases. The CDR3 has 15 residues. CDR1 and CDR2 (germline): SGHRS, YFSETQ. Here the CDR3 reads CASSLGQGAFGEQYF. The CDR3 nucleotides are TGCGCCAGCAGCTTGGGACAGGGGGCTTTCGGCGAGCAGTACTTC.

As for this clone: This sample also contains other DNA sequences that code for the same CDR3. The chain has TRBV5-8 and TRBJ2-5, with TRBD1 identical over 9 bases. The CDR3 covers 15 residues. J gave up 5 bases and V 0 bases, and 5 bases lay outside the gene matches. CDR1 is SGHTS and CDR2 is YDEGEE in the germline V gene. Here the CDR3 DNA reads TGTGCCAGCAGCTTGGGCGGACAGGGGCTGGAGACCCAGTACTTC. It yields the protein CASSLGGQGLETQYF.

This clone occurred a few times. The chain uses TRBV7-8 and TRBJ1-4, with unresolved D. The germline V and J ends were trimmed by 6 bases and 6 bases, with 17 bases remaining between them. The germline gives CDR1 SGHVS, CDR2 FQNEAQ. This CDR3 region has 15 residues. Written as DNA, the CDR3 is TGTGCCAGCAGTACCCTGGGGAGGGAGGATGAAAAACTGTTTTTT. Residues: CASSTLGREDEKLFF. Filled out from reference TRBV7-8 and TRBJ1-4, the complete variable domain reads GAGVSQSPRYKVAKRGQDVALRCDPISGHVSLFWYQQALGQGPEFLTYFQNEAQLDKSGLPSDRFFAERPEGSVSTLKIQRTQQEDSAVYLCASSTLGREDEKLFFGSGTQLSVL.

This chain joins TRBV11-3 and TRBJ2-1; TRBD1 aligns across 11 bases. The CDR3 covers 16 residues. V was pared by 5 bases and J by 3 bases, with 6 bases of the junction left unmatched. CDR1 and CDR2 (germline): SGHNT, YENEEA. CDR3 amino acids: CASSLTGTGGYNEQFF. In DNA, the CDR3 is TGTGCCAGCAGCCTCACCGGGACAGGGGGCTACAATGAGCAGTTCTTC.

J is TRBJ1-2 and V is TRBV7-9, with 7 bases lining up with TRBD1. The CDR3 totals 14 residues. In germline, CDR1 is SEHNR, CDR2 FQNEAQ (reference sequence). V shed 7 bases, J shed 8 bases, and the junction held 13 bases outside the gene matches. CDR3 sequence reads: CASTLHETGFGYTF. The CDR3 DNA reads TGTGCCAGCACCCTACATGAGACAGGGTTCGGCTACACCTTC.

This clone showed up just once. This chain joins TRBV28 and TRBJ1-5; D is uncertain. The V end was cut by 3 bases, the J end by 3 bases, with 15 bases between. The CDR3 is 16 amino acids. CDR1 is MDHEN, CDR2 SYDVKM, per germline. The CDR3 sequence: CASSFNGQANNQPQHF. CDR3 in DNA: TGTGCCAGCAGTTTTAATGGGCAAGCAAACAATCAGCCCCAGCATTTT.

The genes are TRBV5-1 and TRBJ2-1; TRBD1 matches 7 bases. The J segment lost 4 bases and the V segment lost 4 bases, leaving 5 bases of the junction unmatched. The CDR3 loop spans 14 amino acids. Germline assignment: CDR1 SGHRS and CDR2 YFSETQ. CDR3 loop: CASSPGTVYNEQFF. CDR3 DNA sequence: TGCGCCAGCAGCCCCGGGACAGTATACAATGAGCAGTTCTTC. The full variable domain, with the rest looked up from reference TRBV5-1 and TRBJ2-1, is KAGVTQTPRYLIKTRGQQVTLSCSPISGHRSVSWYQQTPGQGLQFLFEYFSETQRNKGNFPGRFSGRQFSNSRSEMNVSTLELGDSALYLCASSPGTVYNEQFFGPGTRLTVL.

Only a few counts were recorded for this clone. The V gene is TRBV7-9, the J gene TRBJ2-7; D might be TRBD1 (6 bases). CDR1 is SEHNR, CDR2 FQNEAQ, per germline (reference sequence). Trimming left V 7 bases short and J 6 bases short, with 19 bases between. The CDR3 spans 14 residues. CDR3 residues: CASIGETGFPEQYF. CDR3 coding DNA: TGTGCCAGCATCGGGGAAACAGGGTTCCCCGAGCAGTACTTC.

In this sample, this clone turned up once. This chain joins TRBV29-1 and TRBJ2-7; 9 positions agree with TRBD1. The CDR3 runs to 12 residues. V dropped 7 bases and J dropped 4; count of bases not matched to a gene: 5. Germline assignment: CDR1 SQVTM and CDR2 ANQGSEA. Here the CDR3 reads CSARTGDYEQYF. The CDR3 region has the DNA TGCAGCGCTAGGACAGGGGATTACGAGCAGTACTTC.

As regards this clone: The final CDR3 position lacks the conserved phenylalanine or tryptophan, pointing to a likely read error. This CDR3 is CASSPRGGEQYL. CDR3 bases: TGTGCCAGCAGCCCCCGAGGCGGGGAGCAGTACCTC. The rearrangement joins TRBV9 to TRBJ2-7, with D possibly TRBD2 on 5 matching bases. Trimming removed 4 bases at V and 7 bases at J, with 12 bases between. This CDR3 comprises 12 residues. CDR1 is SGDLS and CDR2 is YYNGEE in the germline V gene.

V is TRBV5-1 and J is TRBJ2-2, with a tentative D call TRBD1 (5 bases). This CDR3 has 13 residues. V dropped 5 bases and J dropped 4 bases, with 9 bases sitting between them. Germline V gene lookup returns CDR1 SGHRS and CDR2 YFSETQ. The chain's CDR3 is CASRTEPTGELFF. The CDR3 region has the DNA TGCGCCAGCAGGACAGAGCCCACCGGGGAGCTGTTTTTT.

The rearrangement uses TRBV7-9 and TRBJ1-1, with a tentative D call TRBD1 (5 bases). Germline CDR1 is SEHNR and CDR2 is FQNEAQ (reference sequence). V dropped 2 bases and J dropped 6 bases, with 16 bases sitting between them. The CDR3 is 15 amino acids. CDR3 DNA: TGTGCCAGCAGCTTACTTCCCGGGGCTAACGCTGAAGCTTTCTTT. Its protein product is CASSLLPGANAEAFF.

The chain is built from TRBV2 and TRBJ2-1; TRBD1 matches 9 bases. The CDR3 has 13 amino acids. The V gene's germline CDR1 is SNHLY and CDR2 FYNNEI. Unmatched junction bases numbered 1, after V lost 1 base and J lost 9 bases. CDR3 protein: CASSEDRGPEQFF. CDR3 DNA sequence: TGTGCCAGCAGTGAAGACAGGGGGCCTGAGCAGTTCTTC.

In DNA form, the CDR3 reads TGCGCCAGCAGCCAAGAAAGGGGGCGCGTTGGCACTGAAGCTTTCTTT. Translated: CASSQERGRVGTEAFF. V usage is TRBV4-3 and J usage is TRBJ1-1; 7 bases line up with TRBD1. Per the germline V gene, CDR1 is LGHNA and CDR2 is YSLEER. CDR3 size: 16 residues. Trimming took 0 bases from V and 4 from J; bases not matched to a gene: 8.

The chain recombines TRBV9 with TRBJ2-2, with D possibly matching TRBD2 (5 bases). The germline CDR1 and CDR2 sequences are SGDLS and YYNGEE. This CDR3 is 16 amino acids long. V was cut by 4 bases and J by 3 bases, with 16 bases left in between. This CDR3 reads CASSPRRGIDTGELFF. The CDR3 DNA reads as TGTGCCAGCAGCCCTAGACGGGGTATTGACACCGGGGAGCTGTTTTTT.